The 9 T cell receptor beta chains in this list originate from one sample, sequenced in a study of cytomegalovirus exposure and HLA in healthy donors. The study ran its PCR with 60 Vbeta and 13 Jbeta primers. Here immunoSEQ multiplex PCR was the method, and the copy in TCRdb shows in-frame clones only, minus some. The sample yields some 130,000 clones, 79% seen once. Material for sequencing was PBMCs. These receptors all stem from a man aged 18 to 29 in good health and CMV-seronegative.

The chain combines TRBV4-3 with TRBJ1-5; 8 bases align to TRBD1. The CDR3 consists of 15 residues. Germline values: CDR1 LGHNA, CDR2 YSLEER. J gave up 6 bases and V 0 bases, and 4 bases lay outside the gene matches. The CDR3 DNA reads TGCGCCAGCAGCCAAGACAGGGGGCGAACTCAGCCCCAGCATTTT. Amino acid sequence: CASSQDRGRTQPQHF.

CDR3 amino acids: CASSRGGPNQPQHF. The CDR3 coding sequence is TGTGCCAGCAGTCGAGGGGGACCGAATCAGCCCCAGCATTTT. The chain joins TRBV7-2 to TRBJ1-5; TRBD1 is a possible D gene (6 bases). V was shortened by 6 bases and J by 4 bases, with 13 bases between the two germline ends. CDR3 length equals 14 residues. CDR1 and CDR2 (germline): SGHTA, FQGNSA.

The DNA for the CDR3 is TGTGCCAGCAGTTACTCGTCAGGGACAAATGAGCAGTTCTTC. It translates to CASSYSSGTNEQFF. The chain recombines TRBV6-5 with TRBJ2-1, with D possibly TRBD1 on 6 matching bases. From germline, CDR1 is MNHEY and CDR2 SVGAGI. This CDR3 spans 14 amino acids. V lost 0 bases and J lost 7, with 10 bases in between.

The CDR3 coding sequence is TGCGCCAGCAACCCCGGGGACAGGGGGAGAAATGAGCAGTTCTTC. This sequence encodes CASNPGDRGRNEQFF. The J gene is TRBJ2-1, the V gene TRBV5-1, with 11 bases matching TRBD1. Germline CDR1 reads SGHRS; CDR2 reads YFSETQ. With 6 bases clipped from V and 7 bases from J, the junction kept 9 bases outside the gene matches. CDR3 length: 15 residues.

This clone was seen a single time. The CDR3 loop reads CAWSGLLAADYGYTF. CDR3 sequence (DNA): TGTGCCTGGAGTGGACTCCTGGCCGCGGACTATGGCTACACCTTC. This chain links TRBV30 with TRBJ1-2, with no clear D. V dropped 1 base and J dropped 3 bases, with 15 bases sitting between them. The CDR3 is 15 residues long. The V gene's germline CDR1 is GTSNPN and CDR2 SVGIG (reference sequence).

This chain connects TRBV28 to TRBJ2-3; perhaps TRBD2 as D (5 bases). The CDR3 is 14 residues long. Germline CDR1 is MDHEN and CDR2 is SYDVKM. V was shortened by 3 bases and J by 8 bases, with 15 bases between the two germline ends. The CDR3 here is CASSFLQLRGTQYF. The CDR3 DNA is TGTGCCAGCAGTTTCCTCCAGCTCCGGGGTACGCAGTATTTT.

This rearrangement joins TRBV7-2 to TRBJ1-5; D is unclear. The V gene's germline CDR1 is SGHTA and CDR2 FQGNSA. Trimming cost V 1 base and J 6 bases, with 7 bases left between them. The CDR3 consists of 13 residues. Here the CDR3 reads CASSLVKSQPQHF. CDR3 DNA: TGTGCCAGCAGCTTAGTAAAGAGTCAGCCCCAGCATTTT.

The J gene is TRBJ1-2, the V gene TRBV9; D is perhaps TRBD1 (6 bases). CDR3 length: 17 amino acids. V lost 0 bases to trimming and J lost 8 bases, with 23 bases between them. Germline values: CDR1 SGDLS, CDR2 YYNGEE. Here the CDR3 reads CASSVESRTDLGRGYTF. For the CDR3, the DNA is TGTGCCAGCAGCGTAGAATCGAGGACAGATCTTGGAAGGGGCTACACCTTC.

The gene calls are TRBV5-8 and TRBJ1-2, with TRBD1 as a possible D gene (6 bases). The germline V and J ends were trimmed by 4 bases and 4 bases, with 14 bases remaining between them. This CDR3 is built from 14 residues. Germline V gene sequence: CDR1 SGHTS, CDR2 YDEGEE. CDR3 nucleotides: TGTGCCAGCAGCACAAGGACAGACCTCTATGGCTACACCTTC. Its translation is CASSTRTDLYGYTF.